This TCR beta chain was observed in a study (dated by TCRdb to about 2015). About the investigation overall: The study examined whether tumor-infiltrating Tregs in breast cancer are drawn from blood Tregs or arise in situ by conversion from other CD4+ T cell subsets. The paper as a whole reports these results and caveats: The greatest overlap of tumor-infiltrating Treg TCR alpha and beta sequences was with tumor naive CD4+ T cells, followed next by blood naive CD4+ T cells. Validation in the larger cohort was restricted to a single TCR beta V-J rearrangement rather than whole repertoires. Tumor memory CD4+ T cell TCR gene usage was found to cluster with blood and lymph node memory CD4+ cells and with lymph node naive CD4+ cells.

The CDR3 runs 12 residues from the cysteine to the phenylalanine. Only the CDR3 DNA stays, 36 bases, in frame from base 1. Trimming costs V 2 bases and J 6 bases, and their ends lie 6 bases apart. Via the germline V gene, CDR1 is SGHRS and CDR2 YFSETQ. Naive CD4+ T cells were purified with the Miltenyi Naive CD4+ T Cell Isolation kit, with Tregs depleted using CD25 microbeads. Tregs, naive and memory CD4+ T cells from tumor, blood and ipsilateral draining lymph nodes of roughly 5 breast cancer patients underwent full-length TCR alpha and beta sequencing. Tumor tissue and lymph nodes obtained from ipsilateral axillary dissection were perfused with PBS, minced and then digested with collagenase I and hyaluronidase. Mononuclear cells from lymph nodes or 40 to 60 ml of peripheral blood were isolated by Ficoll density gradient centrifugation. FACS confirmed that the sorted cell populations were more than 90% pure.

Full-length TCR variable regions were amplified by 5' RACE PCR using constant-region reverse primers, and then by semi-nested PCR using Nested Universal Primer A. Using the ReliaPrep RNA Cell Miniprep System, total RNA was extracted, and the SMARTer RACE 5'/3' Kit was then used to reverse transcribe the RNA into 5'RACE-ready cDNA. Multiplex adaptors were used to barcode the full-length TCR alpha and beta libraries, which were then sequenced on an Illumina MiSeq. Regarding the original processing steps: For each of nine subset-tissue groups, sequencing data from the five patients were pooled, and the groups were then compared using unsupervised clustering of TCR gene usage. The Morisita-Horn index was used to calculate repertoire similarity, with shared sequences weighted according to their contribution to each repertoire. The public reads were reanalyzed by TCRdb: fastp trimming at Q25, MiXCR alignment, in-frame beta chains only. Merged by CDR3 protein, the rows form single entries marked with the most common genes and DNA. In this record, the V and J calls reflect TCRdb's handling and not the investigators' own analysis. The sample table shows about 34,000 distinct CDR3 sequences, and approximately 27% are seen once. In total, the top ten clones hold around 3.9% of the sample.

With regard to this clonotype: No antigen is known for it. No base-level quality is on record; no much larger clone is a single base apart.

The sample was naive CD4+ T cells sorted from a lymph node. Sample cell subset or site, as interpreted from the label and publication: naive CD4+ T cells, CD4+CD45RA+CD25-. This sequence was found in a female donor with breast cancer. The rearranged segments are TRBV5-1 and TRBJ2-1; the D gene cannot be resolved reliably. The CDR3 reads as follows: CASSLGPNEQFF. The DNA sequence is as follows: TGCGCCAGCAGCTTAGGTCCCAATGAGCAGTTCTTC. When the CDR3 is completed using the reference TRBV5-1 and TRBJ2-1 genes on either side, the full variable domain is KAGVTQTPRYLIKTRGQQVTLSCSPISGHRSVSWYQQTPGQGLQFLFEYFSETQRNKGNFPGRFSGRQFSNSRSEMNVSTLELGDSALYLCASSLGPNEQFFGPGTRLTVL.